These 20 T cell receptor beta chains came from one sample sequenced in a study of blood T cell repertoires in COVID-19. The table came from immunoSEQ multiplex PCR; TCRdb's copy has only in-frame clones and leaves some out. The data hold some 330,000 clones, with about 89% observed a single time. Input material: PBMCs or T cells enriched from blood (not recorded which). Receptors were obtained from a man aged 40-55 years in a cohort exposed to, infected with or recovered from COVID-19 (not recorded which).

This chain joins TRBV28 and TRBJ1-5; the D is unclear. Trimming took 11 bases from V and 7 from J, leaving 15 bases between them. CDR3 size: 12 residues. CDR1 is MDHEN and CDR2 is SYDVKM in the germline V gene. Here the CDR3 reads CAVERASQPQHF. CDR3 sequence (DNA): TGTGCCGTTGAGCGGGCGAGCCAGCCCCAGCATTTT.

The chain couples TRBV27 to TRBJ2-7; 9 bases fit TRBD1. Germline CDR1 MNHEY, CDR2 SMNVEV (reference sequence). This CDR3 contains 15 residues. The V segment lost 2 bases and the J segment 4 bases; nucleotides outside the gene matches: 6. CDR3 sequence (DNA): TGTGCCAGCAGTTTACGGGGACAGGGTTTGTACGAGCAGTACTTC. Translated, it gives CASSLRGQGLYEQYF.

The chain links TRBV7-9 to TRBJ1-2, with D possibly matching TRBD1 (5 bases). Germline CDR1 is SEHNR and CDR2 is FQNEAQ (reference sequence). V lost 5 bases, J lost 4 bases, and 17 bases lay in between. The CDR3 sequence is 15 residues long. The CDR3, as DNA: TGTGCCAGCAGCCCGAACAGCGTAAGGGGCTATGGCTACACCTTC. Encoded protein: CASSPNSVRGYGYTF.

V gene TRBV21-1 combines with J gene TRBJ1-2. TRBV21-1 is a pseudogene locus. This CDR3 comprises 13 residues. This CDR3 is CASTRGGLEGYTF. The CDR3 DNA is TGTGCCAGCACCCGAGGCGGTCTGGAGGGCTACACCTTC.

The chain uses TRBV7-2 and TRBJ2-5, with TRBD2 identical over 11 bases. Germline trimming cut 2 bases from V and 5 bases from J; bases unmatched to any gene: 7. The germline CDR1 and CDR2 sequences are SGHTA and FQGNSA. The CDR3 has 16 amino acids. The CDR3 here is CASSLSGTSGWETQYF. CDR3 DNA: TGTGCCAGCAGCTTAAGTGGGACTAGCGGCTGGGAGACCCAGTACTTC. The full variable domain, its missing parts supplied by reference TRBV7-2 and TRBJ2-5, is GAGVSQSPSNKVTEKGKDVELRCDPISGHTALYWYRQSLGQGLEFLIYFQGNSAPDKSGLPSDRFSAERTGGSVSTLTIQRTQQEDSAVYLCASSLSGTSGWETQYFGPGTRLLVL.

The gene calls are TRBV5-5 and TRBJ1-2; a possible D gene is TRBD1 (5 bases). This CDR3 comprises 13 residues. CDR1 SGHKS and CDR2 YYEKEE come from the germline V gene (reference sequence). Trimming left V 2 bases short and J 2 bases short, with 7 bases between. In nucleotides, the CDR3 is TGTGCCAGCAGCTTCGACAGAAACTATGGCTACACCTTC. Its translation is CASSFDRNYGYTF. Full variable domain (remainder filled in from reference TRBV5-5 and TRBJ1-2): DAGVTQSPTHLIKTRGQQVTLRCSPISGHKSVSWYQQVLGQGPQFIFQYYEKEERGRGNFPDRFSARQFPNYSSELNVNALLLGDSALYLCASSFDRNYGYTFGSGTRLTVV.

This rearrangement joins TRBV4-1 to TRBJ2-3; a possible D gene is TRBD2 (6 bases). V gave up 3 bases and J gave up 0 bases, with 13 bases separating them. In germline, CDR1 is MGHRA, CDR2 YSYEKL. The CDR3 covers 16 residues. The CDR3 spells CASSQTGTLSTDTQYF. The CDR3, as DNA: TGCGCCAGCAGCCAGACCGGGACTCTTAGCACAGATACGCAGTATTTT.

The chain employs TRBV19 and TRBJ2-1; D possibly corresponds to TRBD2 (7 bases). The CDR3 extends over 16 amino acids. Trimming removed 6 bases at V and 8 bases at J, with 23 bases between. From germline, CDR1 is LNHDA and CDR2 SQIVND (reference sequence). CDR3 in DNA: TGTGCCAGTAGGCCCCTGGCCCAACCGGGGGGCGATGAGCAGTTCTTC. Translated, it gives CASRPLAQPGGDEQFF.

The CDR3 sequence is CASSHEDHTEAFF. CDR3 nucleotide sequence: TGTGCCAGCAGCCACGAGGATCACACTGAAGCTTTCTTT. V is TRBV3-1 (or the pseudogene TRBV3-2) and J is TRBJ1-1; D call uncertain. V gave up 3 bases and J gave up 3 bases, with 8 bases separating them. The CDR3 is made up of 13 amino acids. Germline V gives CDR1 LGHDT, CDR2 YNNKEL (reference sequence).

This chain connects TRBV28 to TRBJ1-3; 8 nucleotides agree with TRBD1. With 7 bases clipped from V and 4 bases from J, the junction kept 6 bases outside the gene matches. The CDR3 consists of 14 residues. Germline CDR1 and CDR2: MDHEN and SYDVKM. CDR3 protein: CASTPDRVGNTIYF. CDR3 nucleotide sequence: TGTGCCAGCACTCCGGACAGGGTCGGAAACACCATATATTTT.

The chain couples TRBV5-1 to TRBJ1-2, with D hard to call. V shed 0 bases and J shed 6 bases, with 21 bases lying between them. CDR1 and CDR2 (germline): SGHRS, YFSETQ. The CDR3 totals 17 residues. The chain's CDR3 is CASSLGDLPRGRNGYTF. CDR3 in DNA: TGCGCCAGCAGCTTGGGCGATCTTCCGCGGGGTAGGAATGGCTACACCTTC.

The rearrangement uses TRBV19 and TRBJ1-1; 7 bases map to TRBD1. Losses at the gene ends were 3 bases for V and 3 bases for J; bases not matched to a gene: 4. This CDR3 spans 14 amino acids. Germline V CDR1 and CDR2: LNHDA, SQIVND (reference sequence). The chain's CDR3 is CASSMGGQDTEAFF. The CDR3 DNA is TGTGCCAGTAGTATGGGTGGACAGGACACTGAAGCTTTCTTT.

Regarding this clone: Different DNA sequences within this sample yield the same CDR3. The gene calls are TRBV5-1 and TRBJ1-3; 10 bases align to TRBD1. The CDR3 consists of 15 residues. Germline V gives CDR1 SGHRS, CDR2 YFSETQ. The junction had 5 bases not matched to a gene; V was cut back by 4 bases and J by 4 bases. CDR3 sequence (DNA): TGCGCCAGCAGCCTCGGGACAGGGGACGGAAACACCATATATTTT. It is translated as CASSLGTGDGNTIYF.

V gene TRBV7-3 combines with J gene TRBJ2-1; TRBD2 agrees at 9 bases. The junction had 4 bases not matched to a gene; V was cut back by 2 bases and J by 8 bases. The CDR3 spans 14 residues. Germline V lookup: CDR1 SGHTA, CDR2 FQGTGA. In DNA, the CDR3 is TGTGCCAGCAGCTTAGGGGGACTAGCTCATGAGCAGTTCTTC. Encoded protein: CASSLGGLAHEQFF.

The genes are TRBV10-3 and TRBJ1-6; 12 bases are a match to TRBD1. Germline V CDR1 and CDR2: ENHRY, SYGVKD. Losses at the gene ends were 9 bases for V and 10 bases for J; bases not matched to a gene: 10. There are 15 residues in the CDR3. In nucleotides, the CDR3 is TGTGCCATAGCTTCCGGGACAGGGGGCGAATCACCCCTCCACTTT. The encoded protein is CAIASGTGGESPLHF.

CDR3 coding DNA: TGTGCCAGCAGCATCGGACAGGGAGGCAATCAGCCCCAGCATTTT. It is translated as CASSIGQGGNQPQHF. The rearrangement links TRBV5-6 to TRBJ1-5, with 8 bases aligning to TRBD1. The trim removed 4 bases at V and 2 bases at J, leaving 5 bases unmatched. The length of the CDR3 is 15 residues. Germline V gene lookup returns CDR1 SGHDT and CDR2 YYEEEE.

The rearrangement uses TRBV11-2 and TRBJ2-1, with a possible D match to TRBD2 (5 bases). The germline CDR1 and CDR2 sequences are SGHAT and FQNNGV. Trimming took 4 bases from V and 8 from J, leaving 15 bases between them. The CDR3 spans 14 residues. As DNA, the CDR3 is TGTGCCAGCAGCTATCGGGGTGCGGTCGATGAGCAGTTCTTC. Encoded protein: CASSYRGAVDEQFF.

The chain recombines TRBV18 with TRBJ1-1, with 9 nucleotides matching TRBD1. The CDR3 consists of 14 residues. Germline assignment: CDR1 KGHSH and CDR2 LQKENI. J gave up 6 bases and V 4 bases, and 6 bases lay outside the gene matches. CDR3 nucleotides: TGTGCCAGCTCACTAACAGGGGGCTTCTCTGAAGCTTTCTTT. Its protein product is CASSLTGGFSEAFF.

This chain uses TRBV4-1 with TRBJ1-1; D is ambiguous. The CDR3 runs to 12 residues. Deletions cut 4 bases from V and 11 bases from J, with 14 bases between. In germline, CDR1 is MGHRA, CDR2 YSYEKL. The CDR3 sequence: CASSPRGGGAFF. DNA of the CDR3: TGCGCCAGCAGCCCCCGGGGAGGTGGGGCTTTCTTT.

The gene calls are TRBV10-3 and TRBJ1-1, with D tentatively TRBD1 (5 bases). CDR1 is ENHRY, CDR2 SYGVKD, per germline. The CDR3 length is 17 residues. V was cut by 0 bases and J by 1 base, with 15 bases left in between. For the CDR3, the DNA is TGTGCCATCAGTGAGTCGACCGTCCAGGGCCCGAACACTGAAGCTTTCTTT. This sequence encodes CAISESTVQGPNTEAFF.